These 11 T cell receptor beta chains came from one sample sequenced in a study of T cell repertoires in cytomegalovirus infection (dated by TCRdb to the late 2010s). TCRdb shows the sequencer as Illumina HiSeq 1500. TCRdb itself trimmed the public reads at Q25 with fastp, ran MiXCR and retained productive beta chains. Each CDR3 protein appears once, grouped with its most common genes and DNA. This sample comprises a few hundred thousand distinct CDR3 sequences, 9% to 9.5% of them detected only once. The ten top clones hold over 3.5% of the sample. What was sequenced was PBMCs. The source is a human donor in good health (CMV status not recorded). Some clones in this sample may be carry-over from other donors' samples.

As concerns this clonotype: Just one base apart from a much larger clone, this may be a read error. Because the CDR3 is missing its conserved closing phenylalanine or tryptophan, this is likely a read error. V usage is TRBV12-3 or TRBV12-4 and J usage is TRBJ1-1, with a possible D match to TRBD1 (5 bases). V was pared by 6 bases and J by 5 bases, with 7 bases between. The length of the CDR3 is 11 residues. Written as DNA, the CDR3 is TGTGCCAGCAGAGGGACGACTGAAGCTTTCTGT. Its translation: CASRGTTEAFC.

This clonotype was observed many times. The CDR3, as DNA: TGTGCCAGCAGCTTAGTTCGGACTAGCGGGGGTAATGAGCAGTTCTTC. It translates to CASSLVRTSGGNEQFF. The chain joins TRBV7-8 to TRBJ2-1; TRBD2 aligns across 13 bases. This CDR3 contains 16 residues. Trimming cost V 1 base and J 7 bases; bases outside gene matches: 4. CDR1 SGHVS and CDR2 FQNEAQ come from the germline V gene.

This clonotype has at least ten counts. The chain employs TRBV4-3 and TRBJ1-2; D gene unclear. This CDR3 is built from 14 residues. V was shortened by 0 bases and J by 6 bases, with 11 bases between the two germline ends. Germline-derived CDR1 and CDR2 are LGHNA and YSLEER. In DNA form, the CDR3 reads TGCGCCAGCAGCCAAGATCCGGGATTGGATGGCTACACCTTC. Amino acid sequence: CASSQDPGLDGYTF.

This clonotype was recorded at least ten times. The chain recombines TRBV5-6 with TRBJ2-1; D is tentatively TRBD1 or TRBD2 (7 bases each). Germline V gives CDR1 SGHDT, CDR2 YYEEEE. V shed 3 bases and J shed 4 bases, with 20 bases lying between them. This CDR3 is built from 17 residues. CDR3 residues: CASSSRGGGAGYNEQFF. The CDR3 DNA is TGTGCCAGCAGCTCCAGGGGGGGCGGGGCCGGATACAATGAGCAGTTCTTC.

The rearrangement joins TRBV10-3 to TRBJ2-7, with D perhaps given as TRBD1 or TRBD2 (5 bases each). The CDR3 has 14 amino acids. Looked up from germline, CDR1 is ENHRY and CDR2 is SYGVKD. Deletions cut 4 bases from V and 4 bases from J, with 14 bases between. This chain's CDR3 is CAISGRDGSYEQYF. The CDR3 DNA is TGTGCCATCAGTGGCCGGGACGGATCGTACGAGCAGTACTTC.

The chain joins TRBV7-2 to TRBJ2-5, with no clear D. The CDR3 length is 13 residues. V dropped 4 bases and J dropped 5 bases, with 11 bases sitting between them. From germline, CDR1 is SGHTA and CDR2 FQGNSA. CDR3 region: CASSSKYRETQYF. CDR3 DNA sequence: TGTGCCAGCAGCTCCAAGTATAGGGAGACCCAGTACTTC. The full variable domain, rest sourced from reference TRBV7-2 and TRBJ2-5, is GAGVSQSPSNKVTEKGKDVELRCDPISGHTALYWYRQSLGQGLEFLIYFQGNSAPDKSGLPSDRFSAERTGGSVSTLTIQRTQQEDSAVYLCASSSKYRETQYFGPGTRLLVL.

This clonotype was detected a few times. The chain couples TRBV4-1 to TRBJ1-5; 9 bases agree with TRBD1. Germline loops: CDR1 MGHRA, CDR2 YSYEKL. V trimming: 0 bases; J trimming: 2 bases; junction bases outside the gene matches: 2. The CDR3 covers 16 residues. CDR3 amino acids: CASSQEGTGRNQPQHF. The DNA of the CDR3 is TGCGCCAGCAGCCAAGAAGGGACAGGGCGCAATCAGCCCCAGCATTTT.

The table lists this clonotype with many counts. V gene TRBV7-2 combines with J gene TRBJ2-3; 8 bases map to TRBD2. Germline CDR1 and CDR2: SGHTA and FQGNSA. This CDR3 spans 15 amino acids. J gave up 6 bases and V 0 bases, and 5 bases lay outside the gene matches. The CDR3 region has the DNA TGTGCCAGCAGCTTAGCAGGAGCGGGGGAGGATACGCAGTATTTT. It codes for CASSLAGAGEDTQYF.

This clonotype occurred many times. This chain connects TRBV28 to TRBJ2-7; 9 bases are a match to TRBD1. Germline values: CDR1 MDHEN, CDR2 SYDVKM. Trimming cost V 4 bases and J 4 bases; bases outside gene matches: 8. The CDR3 contains 15 residues. In DNA, the CDR3 is TGTGCCAGCAGTTCTCCGGGACAGGGTTCGTACGAGCAGTACTTC. Translation gives CASSSPGQGSYEQYF.

V and J are TRBV12-3 or TRBV12-4 and TRBJ1-2, with D hard to call. CDR3 size: 18 residues. Trimming took 3 bases from V and 6 from J, leaving 26 bases between them. The CDR3 reads CASSLGLRAPIPPHGYTF. The DNA for the CDR3 is TGTGCCAGCAGTTTGGGATTGCGGGCTCCGATCCCCCCCCATGGCTACACCTTC.

J is TRBJ2-1 and V is TRBV6-1; D may be TRBD2 (6 bases). Trimming left V 6 bases short and J 0 bases short, with 9 bases between. This CDR3 has 14 amino acids. Germline CDR1 is MNHNS and CDR2 is SASEGT. CDR3 amino acids: CASRWDFSYNEQFF. The CDR3 DNA is TGTGCCAGCAGGTGGGACTTCTCCTACAATGAGCAGTTCTTC.